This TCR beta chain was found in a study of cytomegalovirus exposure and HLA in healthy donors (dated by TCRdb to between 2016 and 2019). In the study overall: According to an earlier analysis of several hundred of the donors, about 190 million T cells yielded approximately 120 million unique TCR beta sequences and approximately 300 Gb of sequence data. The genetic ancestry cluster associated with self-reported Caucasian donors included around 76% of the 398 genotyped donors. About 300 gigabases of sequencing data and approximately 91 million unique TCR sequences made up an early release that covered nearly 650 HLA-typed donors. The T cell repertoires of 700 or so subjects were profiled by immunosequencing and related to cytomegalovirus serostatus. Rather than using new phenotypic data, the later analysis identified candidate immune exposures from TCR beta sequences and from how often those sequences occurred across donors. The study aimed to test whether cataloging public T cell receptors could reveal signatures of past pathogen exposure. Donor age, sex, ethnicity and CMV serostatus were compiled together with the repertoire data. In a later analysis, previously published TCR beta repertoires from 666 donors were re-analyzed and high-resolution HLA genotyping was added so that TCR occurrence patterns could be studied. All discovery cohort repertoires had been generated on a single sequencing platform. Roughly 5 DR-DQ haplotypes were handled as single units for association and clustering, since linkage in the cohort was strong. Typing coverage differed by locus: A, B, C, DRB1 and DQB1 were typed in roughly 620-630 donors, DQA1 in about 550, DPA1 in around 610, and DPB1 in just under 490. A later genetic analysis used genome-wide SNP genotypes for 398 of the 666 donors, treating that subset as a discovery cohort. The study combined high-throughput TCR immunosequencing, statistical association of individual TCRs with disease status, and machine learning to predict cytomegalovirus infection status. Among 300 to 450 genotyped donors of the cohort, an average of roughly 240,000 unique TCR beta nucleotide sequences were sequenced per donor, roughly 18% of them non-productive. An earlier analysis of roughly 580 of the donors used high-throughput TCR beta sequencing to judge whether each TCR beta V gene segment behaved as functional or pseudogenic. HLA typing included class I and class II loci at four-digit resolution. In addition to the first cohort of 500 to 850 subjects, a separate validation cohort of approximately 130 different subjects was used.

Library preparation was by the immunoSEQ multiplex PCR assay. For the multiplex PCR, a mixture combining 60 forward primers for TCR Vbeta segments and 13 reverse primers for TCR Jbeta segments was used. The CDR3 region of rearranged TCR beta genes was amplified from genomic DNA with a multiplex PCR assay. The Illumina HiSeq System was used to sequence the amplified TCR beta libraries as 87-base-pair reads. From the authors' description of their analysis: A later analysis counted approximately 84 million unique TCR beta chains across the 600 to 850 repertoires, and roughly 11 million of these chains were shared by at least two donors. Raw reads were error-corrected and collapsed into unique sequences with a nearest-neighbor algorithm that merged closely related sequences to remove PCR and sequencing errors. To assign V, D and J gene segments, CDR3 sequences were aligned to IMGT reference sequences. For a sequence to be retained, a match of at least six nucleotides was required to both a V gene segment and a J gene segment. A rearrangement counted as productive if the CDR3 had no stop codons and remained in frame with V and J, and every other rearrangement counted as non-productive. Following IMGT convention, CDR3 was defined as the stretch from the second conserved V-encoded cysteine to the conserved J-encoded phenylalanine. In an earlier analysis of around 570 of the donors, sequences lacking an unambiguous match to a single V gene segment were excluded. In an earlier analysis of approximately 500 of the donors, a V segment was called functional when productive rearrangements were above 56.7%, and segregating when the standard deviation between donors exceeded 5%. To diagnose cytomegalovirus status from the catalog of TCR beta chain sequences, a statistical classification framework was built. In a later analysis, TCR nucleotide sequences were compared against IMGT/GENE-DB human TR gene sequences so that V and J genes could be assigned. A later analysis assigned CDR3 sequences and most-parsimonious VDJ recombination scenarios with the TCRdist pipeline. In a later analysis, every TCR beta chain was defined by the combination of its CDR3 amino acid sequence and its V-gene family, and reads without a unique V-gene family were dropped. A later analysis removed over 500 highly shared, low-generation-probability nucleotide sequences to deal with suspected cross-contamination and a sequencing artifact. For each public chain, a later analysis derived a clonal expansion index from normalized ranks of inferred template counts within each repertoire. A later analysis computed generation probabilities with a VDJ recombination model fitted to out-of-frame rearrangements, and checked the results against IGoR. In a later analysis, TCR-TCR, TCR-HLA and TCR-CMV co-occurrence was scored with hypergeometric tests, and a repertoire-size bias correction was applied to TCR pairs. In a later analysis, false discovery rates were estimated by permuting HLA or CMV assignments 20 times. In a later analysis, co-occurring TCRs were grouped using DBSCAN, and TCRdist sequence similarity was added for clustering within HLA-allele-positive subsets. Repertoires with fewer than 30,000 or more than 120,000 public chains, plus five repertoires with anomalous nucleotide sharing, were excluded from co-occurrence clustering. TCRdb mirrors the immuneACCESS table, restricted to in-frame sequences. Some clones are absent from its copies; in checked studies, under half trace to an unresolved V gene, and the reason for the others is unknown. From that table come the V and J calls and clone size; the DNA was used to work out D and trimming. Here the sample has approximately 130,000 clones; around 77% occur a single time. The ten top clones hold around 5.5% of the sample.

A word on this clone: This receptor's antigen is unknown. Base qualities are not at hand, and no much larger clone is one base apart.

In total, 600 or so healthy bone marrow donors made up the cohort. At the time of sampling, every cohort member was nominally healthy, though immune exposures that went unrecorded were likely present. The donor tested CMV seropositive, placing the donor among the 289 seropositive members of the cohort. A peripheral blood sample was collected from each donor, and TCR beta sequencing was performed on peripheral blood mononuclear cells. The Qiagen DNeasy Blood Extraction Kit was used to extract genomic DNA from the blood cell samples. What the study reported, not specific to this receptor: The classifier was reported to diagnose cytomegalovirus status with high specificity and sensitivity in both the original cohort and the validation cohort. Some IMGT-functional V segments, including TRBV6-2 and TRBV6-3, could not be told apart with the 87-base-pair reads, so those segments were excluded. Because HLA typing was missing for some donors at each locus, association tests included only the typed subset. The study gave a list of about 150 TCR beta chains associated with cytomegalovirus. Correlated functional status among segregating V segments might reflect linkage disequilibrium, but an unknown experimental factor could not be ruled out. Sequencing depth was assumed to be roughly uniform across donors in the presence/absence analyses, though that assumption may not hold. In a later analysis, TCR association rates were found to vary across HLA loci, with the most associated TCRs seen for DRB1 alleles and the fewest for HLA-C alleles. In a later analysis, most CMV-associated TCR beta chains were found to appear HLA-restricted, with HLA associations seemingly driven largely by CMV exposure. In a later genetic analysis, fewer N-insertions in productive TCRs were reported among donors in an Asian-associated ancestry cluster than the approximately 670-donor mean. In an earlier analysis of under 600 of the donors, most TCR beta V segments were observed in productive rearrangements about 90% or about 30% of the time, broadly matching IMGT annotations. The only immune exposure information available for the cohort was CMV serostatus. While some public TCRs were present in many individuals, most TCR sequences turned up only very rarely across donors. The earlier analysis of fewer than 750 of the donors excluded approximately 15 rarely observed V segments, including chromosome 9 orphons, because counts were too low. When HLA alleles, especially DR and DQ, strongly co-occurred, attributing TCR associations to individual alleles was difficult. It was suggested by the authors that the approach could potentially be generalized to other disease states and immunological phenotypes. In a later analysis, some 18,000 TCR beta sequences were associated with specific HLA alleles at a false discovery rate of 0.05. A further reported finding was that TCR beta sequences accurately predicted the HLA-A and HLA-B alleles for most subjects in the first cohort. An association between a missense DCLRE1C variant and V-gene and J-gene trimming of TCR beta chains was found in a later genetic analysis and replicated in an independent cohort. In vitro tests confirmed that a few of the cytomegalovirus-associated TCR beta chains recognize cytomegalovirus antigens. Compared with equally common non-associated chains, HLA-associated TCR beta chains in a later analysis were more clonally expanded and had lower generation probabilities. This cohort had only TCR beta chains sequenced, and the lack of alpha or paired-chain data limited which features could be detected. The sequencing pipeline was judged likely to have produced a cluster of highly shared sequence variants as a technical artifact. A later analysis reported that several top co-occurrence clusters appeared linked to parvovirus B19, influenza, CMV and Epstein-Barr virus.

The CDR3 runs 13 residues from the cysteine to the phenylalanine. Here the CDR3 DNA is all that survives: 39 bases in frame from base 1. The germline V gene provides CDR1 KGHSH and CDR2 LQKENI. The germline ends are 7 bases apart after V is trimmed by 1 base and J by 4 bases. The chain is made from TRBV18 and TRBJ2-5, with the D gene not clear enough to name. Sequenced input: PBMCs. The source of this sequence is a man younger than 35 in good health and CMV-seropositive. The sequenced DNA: TGTGCCAGCTCACCACTACCGCGAGAGACCCAGTACTTC. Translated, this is CASSPLPRETQYF.